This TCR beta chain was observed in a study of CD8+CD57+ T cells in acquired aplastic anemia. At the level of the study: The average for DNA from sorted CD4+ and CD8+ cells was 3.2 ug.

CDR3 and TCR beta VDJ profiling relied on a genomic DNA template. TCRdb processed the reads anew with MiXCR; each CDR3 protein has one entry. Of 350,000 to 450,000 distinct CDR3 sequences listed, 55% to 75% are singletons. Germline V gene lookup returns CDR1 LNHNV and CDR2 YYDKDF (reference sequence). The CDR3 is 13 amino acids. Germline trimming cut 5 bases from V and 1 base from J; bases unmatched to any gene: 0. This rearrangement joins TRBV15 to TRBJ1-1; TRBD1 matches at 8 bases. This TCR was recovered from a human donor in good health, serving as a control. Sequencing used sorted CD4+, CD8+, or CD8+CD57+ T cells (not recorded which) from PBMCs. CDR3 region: CATSGTGNTEAFF. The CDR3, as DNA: TGTGCCACCAGCGGGACAGGGAACACTGAAGCTTTCTTT.